The 20 T cell receptor beta chains presented below share a single source sample, sequenced in a study of T cells in Graves' hyperthyroidism and ophthalmopathy. TCR beta CDR3 regions were amplified from RNA. The study used the HTBI primer set for a first-round RT-PCR of the TCR CDR3. TCRdb passed the multiplex PCR reads through MiXCR, listing each CDR3 protein once. The table has about 560,000 distinct CDR3 sequences, about half seen once. Sequencing used peripheral blood or thyroid tissue (not recorded which). These receptors were collected from a woman aged 18-29 years with Graves' hyperthyroidism.

This clonotype was seen a handful of times. The chain joins TRBV6-5 to TRBJ1-6; the match to TRBD1 covers 7 bases. V dropped 2 bases and J dropped 6; count of bases not matched to a gene: 4. The CDR3 is made up of 15 amino acids. Germline assignment: CDR1 MNHEY and CDR2 SVGAGI. The CDR3 DNA follows: TGTGCCAGCAGTTACACTAGGGACAGTAATTCACCCCTCCACTTT. Amino acid sequence: CASSYTRDSNSPLHF.

In DNA, the CDR3 is TGTGCCTGGAAACGGAACATGAACACTGAAGCTTTCTTT. Encoded protein: CAWKRNMNTEAFF. The genes are TRBV7-9 and TRBJ1-1; D ambiguous. The CDR3 length is 13 residues. Germline loops: CDR1 SEHNR, CDR2 FQNEAQ (reference sequence). V dropped 11 bases and J dropped 0 bases, with 13 bases sitting between them.

The V call is TRBV9, the J call TRBJ2-5; D unresolved. V lost 2 bases and J lost 3, with 8 bases in between. CDR1 is SGDLS and CDR2 is YYNGEE in the germline V gene. The CDR3 spans 13 residues. The CDR3 coding sequence is TGTGCCAGCAGCGTCGGACGGGAAGAGACCCAGTACTTC. Its translation: CASSVGREETQYF.

The chain joins TRBV19 to TRBJ2-5; D could derive from TRBD1 or TRBD2 (5 bases each). Deletions cut 5 bases from V and 4 bases from J, with 14 bases between. The CDR3 runs to 14 residues. Germline V gene sequence: CDR1 LNHDA, CDR2 SQIVND (reference sequence). Written as DNA, the CDR3 is TGTGCCAGTAGTCCCGGGACCCCGCTAGAGACCCAGTACTTC. Translated: CASSPGTPLETQYF.

The chain joins TRBV24-1 to TRBJ1-1; TRBD1 agrees at 7 bases. This CDR3 region has 14 residues. Germline lookup yields CDR1 KGHDR and CDR2 SFDVKD. V shed 3 bases and J 3 bases; nucleotides not matched to a gene: 3. Written as DNA, the CDR3 is TGTGCCACCAGTGATGGAGGGGGCCACACTGAAGCTTTCTTT. This gives the protein CATSDGGGHTEAFF.

The rearrangement joins TRBV7-9 to TRBJ1-2; D possibly corresponds to TRBD1 (5 bases). There are 19 residues in the CDR3. V shed 1 base and J shed 2 bases, with 23 bases lying between them. The germline V gene encodes CDR1 SEHNR and CDR2 FQNEAQ (reference sequence). The CDR3, as DNA: TGTGCCAGCAGCTTAGAGCTCGGGGACCTACGCCAGAAAAACTATGGCTACACCTTC. It is translated as CASSLELGDLRQKNYGYTF.

This chain connects TRBV7-9 to TRBJ2-7; tentatively, D is TRBD2 (6 bases). This CDR3 has 14 residues. The germline V gene encodes CDR1 SEHNR and CDR2 FQNEAQ (reference sequence). Trimming pared 2 bases from V and 6 bases from J, leaving 14 bases between. This chain's CDR3 is CASSLSRQGGEQYF. The CDR3 bases are TGTGCCAGCAGCTTAAGTCGCCAGGGAGGCGAGCAGTACTTC.

This sequence joins TRBV15 and TRBJ1-1, with D uncertain. The CDR3 runs 14 residues. Looked up from germline, CDR1 is LNHNV and CDR2 is YYDKDF (reference sequence). V lost 3 bases and J 7 bases, leaving 15 bases between the germline ends. CDR3 DNA sequence: TGTGCCACCAGCAGCGTAACGGCTGAGGGTGAAGCTTTCTTT. It specifies CATSSVTAEGEAFF.

This clonotype appeared many times. The CDR3 DNA sequence: TGTGCCAGCGAGGGATATGGCTACACCTTC. It yields the protein CASEGYGYTF. The rearrangement links TRBV13 to TRBJ1-2; D not certain. V gave up 8 bases and J gave up 5 bases, with 6 bases separating them. CDR3 size: 10 residues. Looked up from germline, CDR1 is PRHDT and CDR2 is FYEKMQ (reference sequence).

The V gene is TRBV6-6, the J gene TRBJ1-2; a possible D gene is TRBD1 (6 bases). Trimming took off 6 bases at V and 5 bases at J, with 13 bases between the two ends. Looked up from germline, CDR1 is MNHNY and CDR2 is SVGAGI (reference sequence). The CDR3 has 13 residues. CDR3 amino acids: CASRRRQAYGYTF. Here the CDR3 DNA reads TGTGCCAGCAGACGACGACAGGCTTATGGCTACACCTTC.

The V call is TRBV9, the J call TRBJ2-7, with D unclear. V lost 3 bases to trimming and J lost 6 bases, with 7 bases between them. CDR3 length: 11 residues. The germline gives CDR1 SGDLS, CDR2 YYNGEE. CDR3 amino acids: CASSGPGEQYF. Here the CDR3 DNA reads TGTGCCAGCAGCGGCCCGGGCGAGCAGTACTTC.

The gene calls are TRBV2 and TRBJ1-5, with D unclear. Germline CDR1 is SNHLY and CDR2 is FYNNEI. The CDR3 is 13 amino acids. Between the trimmed V and J ends, which lost 7 bases and 2 bases, there was a span of 9 bases. CDR3 sequence reads: CASNGIGNQPQHF. The CDR3 bases are TGTGCCAGCAATGGAATCGGCAATCAGCCCCAGCATTTT.

The chain combines TRBV19 with TRBJ1-1; no clear D. CDR3 size: 14 residues. Deletions cut 2 bases from V and 0 bases from J, with 7 bases between. The germline V gene encodes CDR1 LNHDA and CDR2 SQIVND (reference sequence). The CDR3 DNA follows: TGTGCCAGTAGTATAAAGGGCTTGAACACTGAAGCTTTCTTT. Translating gives CASSIKGLNTEAFF.

The chain links TRBV5-1 to TRBJ2-2; 8 bases fit TRBD1. V lost 7 bases and J lost 6; bases outside the gene matches: 5. CDR1 and CDR2 from the germline V gene are SGHRS and YFSETQ. The CDR3 runs 13 residues. The CDR3 sequence is CASSTGEPGELFF. CDR3 nucleotides: TGCGCCAGCTCGACAGGGGAACCCGGGGAGCTGTTTTTT. Combining the CDR3 with reference TRBV5-1 and TRBJ2-2 gives the whole variable domain KAGVTQTPRYLIKTRGQQVTLSCSPISGHRSVSWYQQTPGQGLQFLFEYFSETQRNKGNFPGRFSGRQFSNSRSEMNVSTLELGDSALYLCASSTGEPGELFFGEGSRLTVL.

V and J are TRBV7-2 and TRBJ2-2; TRBD1 aligns across 8 bases. The ends lost 8 bases at V and 4 bases at J; junction bases unmatched: 6. The CDR3 runs 14 residues. In germline, CDR1 is SGHTA, CDR2 FQGNSA. This chain's CDR3 is CASGWTGSTGELFF. The CDR3 region has the DNA TGTGCCAGCGGGTGGACAGGGAGCACCGGGGAGCTGTTTTTT.

The chain links TRBV29-1 to TRBJ2-7, with TRBD2 matching 7 bases. The DNA end is more similar to TRBJ2-1, so the J call may be wrong. The germline V gene encodes CDR1 SQVTM and CDR2 ANQGSEA. This CDR3 has 12 residues. CDR3 in amino acids: CSAGGGADEQFF. Here the CDR3 DNA reads TGCAGCGCCGGGGGAGGGGCTGATGAGCAGTTCTTC.

Of note for this clonotype: Just one base apart from a much larger clone, this may be a read error. The chain couples TRBV7-9 to TRBJ1-4; 7 nucleotides match TRBD1. Germline trimming cut 6 bases from V and 13 bases from J; bases unmatched to any gene: 17. CDR1 is SEHNR, CDR2 FQNEAQ, per germline (reference sequence). CDR3 length equals 15 residues. The CDR3 loop is CASRPRQGPEGGLFF. For the CDR3, the DNA is TGTGCCAGCAGACCCCGACAGGGCCCTGAGGGGGGACTGTTTTTT.

Comment on this clonotype: This could be a read error, since a much larger clone is one nucleotide away. The rearrangement joins TRBV3-1 to TRBJ1-2; D is undetermined. This CDR3 is built from 15 residues. Germline loops: CDR1 LGHDT, CDR2 YNNKEL (reference sequence). CDR3 sequence reads: CVSSQLAGHFSGYTF. CDR3 sequence (DNA): TGTGTCAGCAGCCAATTGGCAGGCCATTTTAGTGGCTACACCTTC.

As concerns this clonotype: One base away lies a much larger clone, so this may be a sequencing read error. V gene TRBV10-3 combines with J gene TRBJ1-2; a weak D match, TRBD1 (6 bases). The CDR3 runs to 13 residues. CDR1 is ENHRY and CDR2 is SYGVKD in the germline V gene. V lost 3 bases to trimming and J lost 4 bases, with 9 bases between them. CDR3 bases: TGTGCCATCAGTGATGGGGACATCTATGGCTACACCTTC. As protein: CAISDGDIYGYTF.

V gene TRBV5-1 combines with J gene TRBJ1-4; a weak D match, TRBD1 (5 bases). There are 12 residues in the CDR3. Deletions cut 6 bases from V and 6 bases from J, with 9 bases between. Germline CDR1 is SGHRS and CDR2 is YFSETQ. The CDR3 loop reads CASTQGDEKLFF. CDR3 bases: TGCGCCAGCACCCAGGGCGATGAAAAACTGTTTTTT.